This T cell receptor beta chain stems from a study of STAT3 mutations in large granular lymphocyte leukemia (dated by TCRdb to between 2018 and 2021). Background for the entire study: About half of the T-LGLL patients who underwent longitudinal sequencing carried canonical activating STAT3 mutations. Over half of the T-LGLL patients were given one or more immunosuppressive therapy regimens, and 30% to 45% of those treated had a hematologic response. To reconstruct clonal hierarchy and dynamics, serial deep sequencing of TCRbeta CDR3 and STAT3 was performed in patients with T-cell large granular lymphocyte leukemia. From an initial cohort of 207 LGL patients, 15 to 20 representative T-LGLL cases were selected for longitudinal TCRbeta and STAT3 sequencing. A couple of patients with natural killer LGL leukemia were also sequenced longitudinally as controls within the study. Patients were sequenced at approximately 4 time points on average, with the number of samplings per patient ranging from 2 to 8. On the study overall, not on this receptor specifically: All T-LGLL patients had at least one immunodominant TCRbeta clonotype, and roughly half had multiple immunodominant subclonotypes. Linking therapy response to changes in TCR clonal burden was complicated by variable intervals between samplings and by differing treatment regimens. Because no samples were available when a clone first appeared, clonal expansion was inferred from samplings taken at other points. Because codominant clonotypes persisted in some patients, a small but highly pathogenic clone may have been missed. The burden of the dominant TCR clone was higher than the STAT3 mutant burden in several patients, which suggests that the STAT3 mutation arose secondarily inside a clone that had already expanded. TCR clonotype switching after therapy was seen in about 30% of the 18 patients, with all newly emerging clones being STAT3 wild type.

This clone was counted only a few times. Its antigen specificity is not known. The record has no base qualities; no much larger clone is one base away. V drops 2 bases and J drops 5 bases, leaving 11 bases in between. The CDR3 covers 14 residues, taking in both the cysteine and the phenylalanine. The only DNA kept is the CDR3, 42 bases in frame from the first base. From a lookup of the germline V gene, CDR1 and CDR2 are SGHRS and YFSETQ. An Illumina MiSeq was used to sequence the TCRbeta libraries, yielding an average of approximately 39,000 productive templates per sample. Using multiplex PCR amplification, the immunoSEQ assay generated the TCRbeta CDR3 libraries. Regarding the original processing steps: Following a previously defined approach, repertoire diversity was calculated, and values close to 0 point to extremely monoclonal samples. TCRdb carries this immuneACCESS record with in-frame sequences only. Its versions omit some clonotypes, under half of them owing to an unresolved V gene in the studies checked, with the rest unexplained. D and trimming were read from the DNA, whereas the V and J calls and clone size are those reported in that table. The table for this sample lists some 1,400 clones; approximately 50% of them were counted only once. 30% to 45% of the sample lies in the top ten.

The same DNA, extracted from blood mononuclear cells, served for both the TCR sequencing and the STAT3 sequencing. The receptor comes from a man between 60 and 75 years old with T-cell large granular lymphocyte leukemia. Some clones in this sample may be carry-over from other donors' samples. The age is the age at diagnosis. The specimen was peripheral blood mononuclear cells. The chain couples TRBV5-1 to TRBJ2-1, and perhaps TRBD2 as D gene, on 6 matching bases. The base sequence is TGCGCCAGCAGCTTCGGGAGTCAGAACAATGAGCAGTTCTTC. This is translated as CASSFGSQNNEQFF. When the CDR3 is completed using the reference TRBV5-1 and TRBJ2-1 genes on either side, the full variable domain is KAGVTQTPRYLIKTRGQQVTLSCSPISGHRSVSWYQQTPGQGLQFLFEYFSETQRNKGNFPGRFSGRQFSNSRSEMNVSTLELGDSALYLCASSFGSQNNEQFFGPGTRLTVL.